These T cell receptor beta chains were read from a single sample in a study of radiation and T cells in renal cell carcinoma. Using immunoSEQ multiplex PCR, the repertoire was profiled, and TCRdb retains in-frame clones only, with some absent. The sample yields 75,000 to 95,000 clones, around 81% seen once. The source material was blood, sampled from a patient whose treatment included radiotherapy and nephrectomy. The receptors originated from a man in his forties or fifties with renal cell carcinoma. The conserved cysteine and the conserved F or W are not part of the CDR3 here. Each record gives: J gene, clone size, V gene, CDR3 protein. The listing skips clone size in some rows; elsewhere it reads once, few, many or a size class.

J: TRBJ1-2; size: once; V: TRBV5-1; CDR3: ASSIQGEEGYT
J: TRBJ1-3; size: .; V: TRBV30; CDR3: AWSWGNAGNTIY
J: TRBJ2-2; size: .; V: TRBV5-1; CDR3: ATRSRVDTGELF
J: TRBJ2-7; size: once; V: TRBV12-2; CDR3: ASRPGEPTGLIHEQY
J: TRBJ2-6; size: .; V: TRBV6-1; CDR3: ASRGISGANVLT
J: TRBJ2-7; size: .; V: TRBV18; CDR3: ASSPPRTSGRAGYEQY
J: TRBJ2-1; size: few; V: TRBV7-2; CDR3: ASSPGVPQYNEQF
J: TRBJ2-1; size: .; V: TRBV11-3; CDR3: ASSLRAPGGEQF
J: TRBJ2-7; size: .; V: TRBV10-1; CDR3: ASSDNYEQY
J: TRBJ2-1; size: .; V: TRBV19; CDR3: ASSTGLAGRIEQF
J: TRBJ1-5; size: .; V: TRBV2; CDR3: ASNRGQGNQPQH
J: TRBJ2-7; size: once; V: TRBV27; CDR3: ASSPRTGARYEQY
J: TRBJ2-2; size: .; V: TRBV18; CDR3: ASSPSTGELF
J: TRBJ1-5; size: .; V: TRBV28; CDR3: ASNSGAYQPQH
J: TRBJ1-3; size: .; V: TRBV30; CDR3: AWSRGRQGVGNTIY
J: TRBJ2-5; size: once; V: TRBV11-2; CDR3: ASSLGTRAGETQY
J: TRBJ2-7; size: .; V: TRBV5-1; CDR3: ASSSTGYEQY
J: TRBJ2-3; size: .; V: TRBV7-9; CDR3: ASSFLGDTQY
J: TRBJ2-3; size: .; V: TRBV10-3; CDR3: AISRDRATDTQY
J: TRBJ1-1; size: .; V: TRBV27; CDR3: ASSSRTGGSTEAF
J: TRBJ2-1; size: .; V: TRBV5-1; CDR3: ASSEDSLSYNEQF
J: TRBJ2-2; size: .; V: TRBV7-6; CDR3: ASSLPGSTGELF
J: TRBJ1-5; size: .; V: TRBV11-2; CDR3: ASSLDLSGPQH
J: TRBJ2-3; size: .; V: TRBV19; CDR3: ASSIVGAVDPDTQY
J: TRBJ2-7; size: .; V: TRBV6-1; CDR3: ASSEASVRDRGN
J: TRBJ1-5; size: .; V: TRBV2; CDR3: ASRAQPRTDQPQH
J: TRBJ1-6; size: .; V: TRBV6-6; CDR3: ASSYSSQGFSPLH
J: TRBJ1-1; size: .; V: TRBV10-2; CDR3: ASRVGNTEAF
J: TRBJ2-3; size: .; V: TRBV5-4; CDR3: ASSLKGSSTDTQY
J: TRBJ2-7; size: .; V: TRBV10-3; CDR3: ATGDRSYEQY
J: TRBJ1-5; size: .; V: TRBV6-1; CDR3: ASSEGRGYGQPQH
J: TRBJ2-1; size: few; V: TRBV6-5; CDR3: ASSPLAGVYNEQF
J: TRBJ2-1; size: .; V: TRBV11-2; CDR3: ASSLHGTPNEQF
J: TRBJ2-7; size: .; V: TRBV28; CDR3: ASERGGISSYEQY
J: TRBJ1-5; size: .; V: TRBV6-1; CDR3: ASRATQGSNQPQH
J: TRBJ2-4; size: .; V: TRBV5-4; CDR3: ASSLEGVGNIQY
J: TRBJ1-2; size: .; V: TRBV4-1; CDR3: ASSRRDSQNYYGYT
J: TRBJ2-7; size: .; V: TRBV9; CDR3: ASSVGVEGLYEQY
J: TRBJ2-5; size: .; V: TRBV5-1; CDR3: ASSIGQGAGWETQY
J: TRBJ2-3; size: once; V: TRBV29-1; CDR3: SGASGADTQY
J: TRBJ2-1; size: .; V: TRBV18; CDR3: ASSPPGAGYNEQF
J: TRBJ2-3; size: .; V: TRBV19; CDR3: ASSRTSGYTDTQY
J: TRBJ2-5; size: .; V: TRBV15; CDR3: ATSRDTSGYQETQY
J: TRBJ1-1; size: once; V: TRBV2; CDR3: ASSTRQGLNTEAF
J: TRBJ1-5; size: .; V: TRBV28; CDR3: ASSSGQGSHQPQH
J: TRBJ1-2; size: .; V: TRBV18; CDR3: ASSPQGQPNYGYT
J: TRBJ2-6; size: .; V: TRBV27; CDR3: ASSLFQNSGANVLT
J: TRBJ1-5; size: .; V: TRBV27; CDR3: ASSLILARGVINQPQH
J: TRBJ2-7; size: .; V: TRBV11-2; CDR3: ASSFGGGSYEQY
J: TRBJ2-1; size: .; V: TRBV29-1; CDR3: SVSRGGYNEQF
J: TRBJ2-7; size: .; V: TRBV2; CDR3: ASIETLWDEQY
J: TRBJ2-3; size: .; V: TRBV28; CDR3: IVAELITDTQY
J: TRBJ2-7; size: .; V: TRBV6-5; CDR3: ASRNSGGYGEQY
J: TRBJ2-2; size: .; V: TRBV7-2; CDR3: ASSLQGLPGNTGELF
J: TRBJ1-2; size: .; V: TRBV28; CDR3: ASSTGYNGYT
J: TRBJ2-5; size: .; V: TRBV9; CDR3: ASSVSTVQETQY
J: TRBJ2-7; size: .; V: TRBV19; CDR3: ASSRDSGSGYEQY